Presented here are 25 T cell receptor beta chains from one specimen sequenced in a study of human T cells and chemical hapten exposure. MiXCR was run by TCRdb on the RACE reads, yielding one entry per CDR3 protein. The table lists about 400,000 distinct CDR3 sequences, around 6% of them singletons. The sample's time point: patch test 2, 6 weeks after DPC sensitization. Treatment defined: therapeutic diphenylcyclopropenone sensitization with weekly scalp DPC. This sample comprised whole blood, obtained in connection with sensitization to the hapten diphenylcyclopropenone (DPC). The receptors derive from a woman aged 18-29 years with alopecia areata. Some clones in this sample may be carry-over from other donors' samples.

The V call is TRBV27, the J call TRBJ2-3, with 7 bases matching TRBD1. Per the germline V gene, CDR1 is MNHEY and CDR2 is SMNVEV (reference sequence). The ends lost 4 bases at V and 6 bases at J; junction bases unmatched: 10. The CDR3 is 15 residues long. CDR3 residues: CASSSWTGQGDTQYF. The CDR3 coding sequence is TGTGCCAGCAGTTCATGGACAGGTCAGGGGGATACGCAGTATTTT.

This clonotype has only a few counts. The J gene is TRBJ2-3, the V gene TRBV7-2, with a tentative D call TRBD1 (5 bases). The CDR3 length is 15 residues. Germline CDR1 and CDR2: SGHTA and FQGNSA. Trimming left V 2 bases short and J 7 bases short, with 16 bases between. CDR3 sequence: CASSLRPDRRYTQYF. Written as DNA, the CDR3 is TGTGCCAGCAGCTTAAGACCCGACAGACGATATACGCAGTATTTT.

This clonotype has ten or more counts. CDR3 coding DNA: TGCGCCAGCAGCGCGACGACTAGCGGGCAAGAGACCCAGTACTTC. Amino acid sequence: CASSATTSGQETQYF. The rearrangement joins TRBV5-1 to TRBJ2-5; TRBD2 agrees at 10 bases. J gave up 2 bases and V 4 bases, and 5 bases lay outside the gene matches. Germline CDR1 and CDR2: SGHRS and YFSETQ. CDR3 size: 15 residues.

The rearrangement uses TRBV13 and TRBJ1-2; TRBD1 agrees at 12 bases. The ends lost 4 bases at V and 4 bases at J; junction bases unmatched: 7. The CDR3 is 16 amino acids. Germline loops: CDR1 PRHDT, CDR2 FYEKMQ (reference sequence). The CDR3 is CASSSGTGGSGYGYTF. CDR3 nucleotide sequence: TGTGCCAGCAGCTCCGGGACAGGGGGCTCTGGCTATGGCTACACCTTC.

In DNA form, the CDR3 reads TGTGCCAGCAGCTTGTGGGGTCAAGGAGGGTCGGACACTGAAGCTTTCTTT. It specifies CASSLWGQGGSDTEAFF. This sequence joins TRBV7-9 and TRBJ1-1; no firm D call. The CDR3 covers 17 residues. Germline V CDR1 and CDR2: SEHNR, FQNEAQ (reference sequence). V was cut by 3 bases and J by 3 bases, with 20 bases left in between.

This clonotype was found a few times. The chain carries TRBV5-1 and TRBJ2-7; 11 bases are shared with TRBD2. The CDR3 contains 15 residues. CDR1 and CDR2 (germline): SGHRS, YFSETQ. The junction had 4 bases not matched to a gene; V was cut back by 4 bases and J by 1 base. CDR3: CASSASGGQSYEQYF. CDR3 nucleotide sequence: TGCGCCAGCAGCGCTAGCGGGGGGCAGTCCTACGAGCAGTACTTC.

The sample holds many counts of this clonotype. The J gene is TRBJ2-5, the V gene TRBV18; a possible D gene is TRBD2 (6 bases). V lost 5 bases, J lost 5 bases, and 12 bases lay in between. The CDR3 is 13 amino acids. The germline V gene has CDR1 KGHSH and CDR2 LQKENI. CDR3 in DNA: TGTGCCAGCTCAGGAGGGGTCCGTGAGACCCAGTACTTC. It codes for CASSGGVRETQYF.

In its sample, this clonotype was seen many times. The V gene is TRBV7-3, the J gene TRBJ2-1; 7 nucleotides align to TRBD1. The trim removed 2 bases at V and 8 bases at J, leaving 6 bases unmatched. The CDR3 has 14 amino acids. The V gene's germline CDR1 is SGHTA and CDR2 FQGTGA. CDR3 nucleotide sequence: TGTGCCAGCAGCTTAGGGCAGGGGGTCGATGAGCAGTTCTTC. This translates into CASSLGQGVDEQFF.

This clonotype has only a few counts. The chain carries TRBV27 and TRBJ1-3, with 7 bases aligning to TRBD1. CDR3 length: 15 amino acids. Germline values: CDR1 MNHEY, CDR2 SMNVEV (reference sequence). V trimming: 5 bases; J trimming: 0 bases; junction bases outside the gene matches: 4. The CDR3 reads CASSPRGYSGNTIYF. The CDR3 bases are TGTGCCAGCAGTCCCAGGGGGTACTCTGGAAACACCATATATTTT.

The chain links TRBV3-1 to TRBJ2-1; TRBD2 might be the D (6 bases). Per germline, CDR1 LGHDT and CDR2 YNNKEL (reference sequence). The CDR3 spans 12 residues. V dropped 1 base and J dropped 14 bases, with 12 bases sitting between them. The CDR3 region is CASSQGGGGEFF. The DNA of the CDR3 is TGTGCCAGCAGCCAAGGAGGCGGAGGGGAGTTCTTC.

This clonotype was found many times. This chain uses TRBV4-2 with TRBJ2-3, with 9 positions matching TRBD2. The CDR3 has 19 amino acids. Germline CDR1 reads LGHNA; CDR2 reads YNFKEQ. Trimming at V came to 1 base and at J to 1 base, leaving 12 bases not matched to a gene. CDR3 nucleotides: TGTGCCAGCAGCCAAGGCATTCTAGCGGGGCCTGCTGGCACAGATACGCAGTATTTT. Amino acids: CASSQGILAGPAGTDTQYF.

In this sample, this clonotype turned up a few times. The chain is built from TRBV4-2 and TRBJ2-5; the match to TRBD2 covers 9 bases. CDR1 is LGHNA, CDR2 YNFKEQ, per germline. The trim removed 0 bases at V and 7 bases at J, leaving 12 bases unmatched. This CDR3 region has 17 residues. CDR3 sequence (DNA): TGTGCCAGCAGCCAAGAACGTGCCGGCGGGGGGGCCGCGACCCAGTACTTC. Translation gives CASSQERAGGGAATQYF.

This clonotype was found many times. This chain uses TRBV7-2 with TRBJ1-6; D is perhaps TRBD1 (5 bases). This CDR3 spans 14 amino acids. The V end lost 4 bases, the J end lost 10 bases, and 14 bases lay between the germline ends. The germline V gene has CDR1 SGHTA and CDR2 FQGNSA. CDR3 DNA sequence: TGTGCCAGCAGCTCCCAGGGTTTCGGCTCACCCCTCCACTTT. It translates to CASSSQGFGSPLHF.

This clonotype was found many times. This chain links TRBV12-3 or TRBV12-4 with TRBJ1-1; TRBD1 matches 7 bases. This CDR3 comprises 13 residues. J gave up 6 bases and V 6 bases, and 7 bases lay outside the gene matches. Here the CDR3 DNA reads TGTGCCAGCAGGACGGGACAGATGCCTGAAGCTTTCTTT. It is translated as CASRTGQMPEAFF.

V is TRBV7-9 and J is TRBJ1-6; D remains ambiguous. Trimming cost V 6 bases and J 4 bases, with 16 bases left between them. This CDR3 has 16 residues. Germline CDR1 is SEHNR and CDR2 is FQNEAQ (reference sequence). The CDR3 sequence is CASSIQHLIYNSPLHF. CDR3 sequence (DNA): TGTGCCAGCAGTATACAGCACCTTATTTATAATTCACCCCTCCACTTT. The whole variable domain, remainder taken from reference TRBV7-9 and TRBJ1-6, is DTGVSQNPRHKITKRGQNVTFRCDPISEHNRLYWYRQTLGQGPEFLTYFQNEAQLEKSRLLSDRFSAERPKGSFSTLEIQRTEQGDSAMYLCASSIQHLIYNSPLHFGNGTRLTVT.

The genes are TRBV7-2 and TRBJ2-3, with 7 bases identical to TRBD2. CDR1 is SGHTA, CDR2 FQGNSA, per germline. The CDR3 loop spans 16 amino acids. V lost 5 bases to trimming and J lost 3 bases; unmatched junction nucleotides: 11. The CDR3 is CASSRRGGDGTDTQYF. For the CDR3, the DNA is TGTGCCAGCAGCCGACGGGGAGGGGACGGGACAGATACGCAGTATTTT.

This clonotype was seen at least ten times. V gene TRBV5-6 combines with J gene TRBJ1-1, with a possible D match to TRBD1 (6 bases). There are 13 residues in the CDR3. Per the germline V gene, CDR1 is SGHDT and CDR2 is YYEEEE. V lost 2 bases and J 7 bases, leaving 12 bases between the germline ends. The CDR3 DNA reads TGTGCCAGCAGCTTTCAGGGGAAATATGAAGCTTTCTTT. Its protein product is CASSFQGKYEAFF. Drawing the rest from reference TRBV5-6 and TRBJ1-1, the complete variable domain is DAGVTQSPTHLIKTRGQQVTLRCSPKSGHDTVSWYQQALGQGPQFIFQYYEEEERQRGNFPDRFSGHQFPNYSSELNVNALLLGDSALYLCASSFQGKYEAFFGQGTRLTVV.

Many counts were recorded for this clonotype. This rearrangement joins TRBV4-3 to TRBJ1-1; D unclear. Looked up from germline, CDR1 is LGHNA and CDR2 is YSLEER. The germline V and J ends were trimmed by 2 bases and 1 base, with 11 bases remaining between them. The CDR3 runs 15 residues. The DNA for the CDR3 is TGCGCCAGCAGCCAACAGTCCCATAGGAACACTGAAGCTTTCTTT. Amino acids: CASSQQSHRNTEAFF.

CDR3 protein: CASTWTGLTNTGELFF. The CDR3 nucleotides are TGTGCCAGCACCTGGACAGGTTTGACGAACACCGGGGAGCTGTTTTTT. V is TRBV2 and J is TRBJ2-2; 7 bases line up with TRBD1. Looked up from germline, CDR1 is SNHLY and CDR2 is FYNNEI. The CDR3 totals 16 residues. V was pared by 7 bases and J by 0 bases, with 8 bases of the junction left unmatched.

This clonotype turned up a few times. The rearrangement links TRBV6-5 to TRBJ2-2, with D tentatively TRBD1 or TRBD2 (6 bases each). V lost 2 bases and J 2 bases, leaving 15 bases between the germline ends. The CDR3 has 17 residues. In germline, CDR1 is MNHEY, CDR2 SVGAGI. As DNA, the CDR3 is TGTGCCAGCAGTTACCTCCTCGGGGGCCGCAACACCGGGGAGCTGTTTTTT. Residues: CASSYLLGGRNTGELFF.

This clonotype turned up a few times. The chain has TRBV7-9 and TRBJ2-3; perhaps TRBD2 as D (6 bases). This CDR3 is 14 amino acids long. CDR1 is SEHNR, CDR2 FQNEAQ, per germline (reference sequence). The ends were cut back, 5 bases at V and 2 bases at J, with 11 bases in the middle. The DNA for the CDR3 is TGTGCCAGCAGCCCTAGCGTACTCACAGATACGCAGTATTTT. Its protein is CASSPSVLTDTQYF.

V usage is TRBV4-2 and J usage is TRBJ2-3; 14 bases agree with TRBD2. Per germline, CDR1 LGHNA and CDR2 YNFKEQ. The trim removed 4 bases at V and 0 bases at J, leaving 21 bases unmatched. This CDR3 is 23 amino acids long. Here the CDR3 reads CASSPDVSAEPGTSGRSTDTQYF. The CDR3 DNA follows: TGTGCCAGCAGCCCTGACGTCTCCGCCGAACCCGGGACTAGCGGGAGAAGCACAGATACGCAGTATTTT.

There are a few counts of this clonotype. This may be a read error: a much more frequent sequence differs by one nucleotide. The chain uses TRBV7-9 and TRBJ1-1; D is uncertain. The germline CDR1 and CDR2 sequences are SEHNR and FQNEAQ (reference sequence). The CDR3 has 13 residues. V was trimmed by 4 bases and J by 1 base, leaving 7 bases between them. The CDR3 protein is CASSSTQNTEAFF. The CDR3, as DNA: TGTGCCAGCAGCTCCACACAGAACACTGAAGCTTTCTTT.

This clonotype was seen at least ten times. The rearrangement joins TRBV6-6 to TRBJ2-3, with 7 positions matching TRBD1. This CDR3 comprises 14 residues. Germline lookup yields CDR1 MNHNY and CDR2 SVGAGI (reference sequence). V lost 10 bases to trimming and J lost 2 bases; unmatched junction nucleotides: 9. The CDR3, as DNA: TGTGCCACAAACAAAAGGGGGCCCACAGATACGCAGTATTTT. Translated: CATNKRGPTDTQYF.

V is TRBV7-9 and J is TRBJ2-3; 7 positions agree with TRBD2. With 5 bases clipped from V and 0 bases from J, the junction kept 5 bases outside the gene matches. The CDR3 is made up of 15 amino acids. Germline values: CDR1 SEHNR, CDR2 FQNEAQ (reference sequence). CDR3 sequence: CASSRLAVSTDTQYF. The CDR3 nucleotides are TGTGCCAGCAGCCGTCTAGCGGTCAGCACAGATACGCAGTATTTT.